This TCR beta chain stems from a study of blood T cell repertoires in COVID-19. In the study overall: The United States, Italy and Spain supplied acute and convalescent COVID-19 samples. Sample material is recorded as cDNA or gDNA derived from T cells, B-cell-depleted T cells, or PBMCs.

Trimming took 2 bases from V and 0 from J, leaving 11 bases between them. CDR1 and CDR2 (germline): SGHVS, FNYEAQ. CDR3 length equals 16 residues. As processed by the authors: Amplification of reference gene primers was used by the study to estimate nucleated cell counts. Data came from immunoSEQ multiplex PCR; TCRdb stores just in-frame clones and leaves some out. The V and J calls and the clone size are those of that table, but D and trimming were determined from the DNA. The data hold some 45,000 clones, with roughly 82% observed a single time. Sequencing was done on a sample of peripheral blood. The source of this sequence is a human donor in a cohort sampled during active COVID-19. The chain joins TRBV7-6 to TRBJ2-1; a possible D gene is TRBD1 (5 bases). Here the CDR3 DNA reads TGTGCCAGCAGCTTACTCCAGGGTAGCTCCTACAATGAGCAGTTCTTC. Its protein is CASSLLQGSSYNEQFF.